The 6 T cell receptor beta chains below were found in one sample sequenced in a study of T cells in Graves' hyperthyroidism and ophthalmopathy. The investigators amplified TCR beta CDR3 regions from RNA transcripts. The TCR CDR3 first-round RT-PCR relied on the HTBI primer set. TCRdb ran MiXCR on the multiplex PCR reads and lists one entry per CDR3 protein. The sample has about 520,000 distinct CDR3 sequences, about 24% seen once. The sample comprised blood. These TCRs come from a woman under 40 with Graves' ophthalmopathy.

Ten or more counts support this clonotype. The rearrangement joins TRBV4-1 to TRBJ1-2; 7 nucleotides line up with TRBD1. Germline lookup yields CDR1 MGHRA and CDR2 YSYEKL. The CDR3 has 16 residues. V dropped 3 bases and J dropped 0; count of bases not matched to a gene: 7. The CDR3 loop reads CASSHPTGVPNYGYTF. CDR3 sequence (DNA): TGCGCCAGCAGCCACCCCACAGGGGTCCCTAACTATGGCTACACCTTC.

The chain is built from TRBV12-3 or TRBV12-4 and TRBJ2-7; D tentatively fits TRBD1 or TRBD2 (5 bases each). Trimming left V 10 bases short and J 2 bases short, with 12 bases between. The CDR3 loop spans 12 amino acids. The CDR3, as DNA: TGTGCCACTGGGACGGATACCTACGAGCAGTACTTC. It translates to CATGTDTYEQYF.

Many counts were recorded for this clonotype. This chain links TRBV7-6 with TRBJ1-1; no clear D. Trimming shortened V by 0 bases and J by 0 bases, and 8 bases separated the two germline ends. Germline V gene lookup returns CDR1 SGHVS and CDR2 FNYEAQ. This CDR3 spans 15 amino acids. The CDR3: CASSLALPVNTEAFF. CDR3 nucleotides: TGTGCCAGCAGCTTAGCGCTCCCGGTGAACACTGAAGCTTTCTTT.

This clonotype appeared many times. The chain recombines TRBV6-2 or TRBV6-3 with TRBJ2-7; D is undetermined. CDR1 MNHEY and CDR2 SVGEGT come from the germline V gene. Trimming shortened V by 4 bases and J by 1 base, and 17 bases separated the two germline ends. The CDR3 is 16 amino acids. For the CDR3, the DNA is TGTGCCAGCAGTTGGGTGCCAGGCGGAGTGTCCTACGAGCAGTACTTC. Translation: CASSWVPGGVSYEQYF.

Comment on this clonotype: Given a much more abundant clone one base away, this may be a read error. The chain joins TRBV10-3 to TRBJ2-7; 7 bases align to TRBD1. CDR3 length: 13 amino acids. The germline gives CDR1 ENHRY, CDR2 SYGVKD. CDR3 protein: CAVSGGQSYEQYF. The CDR3 bases are TGTGCCGTCAGTGGGGGACAGTCCTACGAGCAGTACTTC.

At least ten counts were recorded for this clonotype. This rearrangement joins TRBV20-1 to TRBJ2-7, with D possibly TRBD2 on 5 matching bases. V lost 0 bases, J lost 3 bases, and 18 bases lay in between. The CDR3 spans 16 residues. Germline V lookup: CDR1 DFQATT, CDR2 SNEGSKA (reference sequence). The CDR3 DNA reads as TGCAGTGCTAGAGATACAAGTAGGAGGACGTACTACGAGCAGTACTTC. As protein: CSARDTSRRTYYEQYF.